This is a list of T cell receptor beta chains from one sample in a study of T cell repertoires in cytomegalovirus infection. TCRdb re-analysed the reads in MiXCR, keeping a single row per CDR3 protein. The sample has 300,000 or so distinct CDR3 sequences; 25% are singletons. These receptors have no known antigen. The sequencing here drew on cultured PBMCs, taken from culture after CMV antigen stimulation. The source of these receptors is a human donor in good health (CMV status not recorded). Some clones in this sample may be carry-over from other donors' samples. CDR3s include the opening cysteine and the closing phenylalanine or tryptophan. Each record gives: D gene, J gene, CDR3 length, clone size, V gene, CDR3 protein, CDR3 DNA. A D gene is named only where the DNA matches it firmly. Clone size appears in some rows only: once, few, many, or a class for an expanded clone.

TRBD1,TRBJ1-5,15,few,TRBV6-2/TRBV6-3,CASSPPGQINQPQHF,TGTGCCAGCAGCCCCCCGGGACAGATCAATCAGCCCCAGCATTTT
.,TRBJ1-5,13,few,TRBV30,CAWGRVLDQPQHF,TGTGCCTGGGGCCGGGTCCTCGACCAGCCCCAGCATTTT
.,TRBJ2-5,13,few,TRBV28,CASSLWKEETQYF,TGTGCCAGCAGTTTATGGAAGGAAGAGACCCAGTACTTC
TRBD2,TRBJ2-1,16,few,TRBV28,CASSLPGLADKNEQFF,TGTGCCAGCAGTCTGCCGGGACTAGCGGATAAAAATGAGCAGTTCTTC
.,TRBJ1-4,14,many,TRBV28,CASSFRATNEKLFF,TGTGCCAGCAGTTTCAGAGCAACTAATGAAAAACTGTTTTTT
.,TRBJ1-1,13,few,TRBV4-1,CASSPYGRNEAFF,TGCGCCAGCAGCCCTTATGGGAGAAACGAAGCTTTCTTT
.,TRBJ2-1,16,many,TRBV7-2,CASSLARAQPYDEQFF,TGTGCCAGCAGCTTAGCACGGGCCCAGCCATATGATGAGCAGTTCTTC
TRBD2,TRBJ2-1,13,.,TRBV12-3/TRBV12-4,CASSLKREGEQFF,TGTGCCAGCAGTTTAAAGCGGGAGGGAGAGCAGTTCTTC
.,TRBJ2-7,13,few,TRBV28,CASRTGLGDEQYF,TGTGCCAGCAGAACAGGGTTGGGGGACGAGCAGTACTTC
.,TRBJ1-2,14,.,TRBV2,CASMGDVTLKGYTF,TGTGCCAGCATGGGAGACGTAACCCTGAAGGGCTACACCTTC
TRBD2,TRBJ2-1,18,many,TRBV7-2,CASSPHRTSGSLYNEQFF,TGTGCCAGCAGCCCACACCGGACTAGCGGGAGCCTCTACAATGAGCAGTTCTTC
.,TRBJ2-5,14,many,TRBV7-2,CASSQNRGKETQYF,TGTGCCAGCAGCCAGAATCGGGGGAAAGAGACCCAGTACTTC
TRBD1,TRBJ1-1,16,once,TRBV18,CASSPPSQGVNTEAFF,TGTGCCAGCTCACCACCGTCCCAGGGGGTAAACACTGAAGCTTTCTTT
TRBD1,TRBJ1-1,13,.,TRBV5-1,CASSFTGDTEAFF,TGCGCCAGCAGCTTCACAGGGGATACTGAAGCTTTCTTT
TRBD1,TRBJ1-6,14,.,TRBV27,CASTRQGADSPLHF,TGTGCCAGCACCCGACAGGGGGCTGATTCACCCCTCCACTTT
.,TRBJ2-3,13,.,TRBV10-3,CAIRVAGTDTQYF,TGTGCCATCCGAGTAGCGGGCACAGATACGCAGTATTTT
.,TRBJ2-5,12,once,TRBV2,CASRWGLETQYF,TGTGCCAGCAGGTGGGGGTTAGAGACCCAGTACTTC
TRBD1,TRBJ2-2,17,few,TRBV6-2/TRBV6-3,CASSYGEGGFNTGELFF,TGTGCCAGCAGTTACGGGGAAGGGGGCTTTAACACCGGGGAGCTGTTTTTT
TRBD2,TRBJ2-1,15,.,TRBV2,CASSEGLAGGNEQFF,TGTGCCAGCAGTGAGGGACTAGCGGGAGGAAATGAGCAGTTCTTC
.,TRBJ2-1,12,many,TRBV7-6,CASSLVSYEQFF,TGTGCCAGCAGCTTAGTTTCATATGAGCAGTTCTTC
.,TRBJ1-1,14,.,TRBV20-1,CSASLTATNTEAFF,TGCAGTGCTAGCCTGACAGCGACGAACACTGAAGCTTTCTTT
.,TRBJ2-3,15,few,TRBV20-1,CSARETQGNTDTQYF,TGCAGTGCTAGAGAAACGCAGGGGAACACAGATACGCAGTATTTT
TRBD2,TRBJ2-3,18,.,TRBV4-1,CASSLRPGLAGVVDTQYF,TGCGCCAGCAGCCTTCGACCGGGACTAGCGGGAGTTGTAGATACGCAGTATTTT
.,TRBJ2-1,17,many,TRBV4-1,CASSLATGTSGLNEQFF,TGCGCCAGCAGCCTTGCGACCGGGACATCAGGTCTGAATGAGCAGTTCTTC
TRBD2,TRBJ2-5,16,many,TRBV7-2,CASSSLTSGTRETQYF,TGTGCCAGCAGCTCTTTGACTAGCGGGACGAGAGAGACCCAGTACTTC
TRBD1,TRBJ1-1,14,.,TRBV29-1,CSVDPTTGGTEAFF,TGCAGCGTTGACCCCACAACAGGGGGCACTGAAGCTTTCTTT
TRBD2,TRBJ2-1,17,many,TRBV7-3,CASSMTGTSGRYNEQFF,TGTGCCAGCAGCATGACCGGGACTAGCGGGAGGTACAATGAGCAGTTCTTC
.,TRBJ1-1,9,.,TRBV20-1,CSATREAFF,TGCAGTGCTACCAGGGAAGCTTTCTTT
TRBD1,TRBJ1-1,13,.,TRBV19,CASKGQTNTEAFF,TGTGCCAGCAAGGGACAGACGAACACTGAAGCTTTCTTT
.,TRBJ1-1,14,.,TRBV25-1,CASSLRTPGTEAFF,TGTGCCAGCAGTCTTAGGACCCCGGGGACTGAAGCTTTCTTT
.,TRBJ2-5,15,.,TRBV20-1,CSARAQGLLQETQYF,TGCAGTGCTAGAGCTCAGGGGCTTCTACAAGAGACCCAGTACTTC
.,TRBJ1-1,14,few,TRBV6-1,CASSEDRWGPPAFF,TGTGCCAGCAGTGAAGATCGGTGGGGTCCCCCAGCTTTCTTT